Listed below are T cell receptor beta chains from one sample, sequenced in a study of identical twins. TCRdb reprocessed the 5' RACE reads via MiXCR and lists one record per CDR3 protein. The table shows roughly 1,500,000 distinct CDR3 sequences, with about 30% occurring only once. Sequencing used cord blood. These receptors originate from a newborn girl in good health. The CDR3 runs from the conserved cysteine through the conserved F or W. The D gene is left open where the match is weak. Expanded clones get a size class; other rows say once, few or many, or leave the size out.

D	J	size	V	DNA	CDR3
-	TRBJ1-1	-	TRBV3-1	TGTGCCAGCAGCCAAGATAGAGGACACCGATTGAACACTGAAGCTTTCTTT	CASSQDRGHRLNTEAFF
-	TRBJ1-1	few	TRBV10-3	TGTGCCATCAGCGAAAGGGCAGTGAGTGAAGCTTTCTTT	CAISERAVSEAFF
-	TRBJ2-5	-	TRBV18	TGTGCCAGCGCAACCCAACCTCAAGAGACCCAGTACTTC	CASATQPQETQYF
-	TRBJ2-7	few	TRBV2	TGTGCCGTGCGGACTGTCTCCTACGAGCAGTACTTC	CAVRTVSYEQYF
TRBD2	TRBJ2-5	-	TRBV7-7	TGTGCTAGCAGCTTAATAGCGGGAAAGGGAGAGACCCAGTACTTC	CASSLIAGKGETQYF
TRBD1	TRBJ2-3	-	TRBV28	TGTGCCAGCAGTCTTACAGGGGCCTTTAGCACAGATACGCTGTATTTT	CASSLTGAFSTDTLYF
TRBD2	TRBJ2-7	few	TRBV11-2	TGTGCCAGCAGCCCTCCGGGACTACCCTCCTACGAGCAGTACTTC	CASSPPGLPSYEQYF
TRBD1	TRBJ2-7	-	TRBV20-1	TGCAGTGCTAGGTATGGGACAGGGTCAAGCTACGAGCAGTACTTC	CSARYGTGSSYEQYF
-	TRBJ1-1	-	TRBV5-1	TGCGCCAGCAGCTGGAGGTATTCTAACACTGAAGCTTTCTTT	CASSWRYSNTEAFF
TRBD2	TRBJ2-5	few	TRBV4-2	TGTGCCAGCAGGACTAGCGGGGGGGCCGAGACCCAGTACTTC	CASRTSGGAETQYF
-	TRBJ1-5	few	TRBV19	TGTGCCAGTAGTATGGGGTACGATCAGCCCCAGCATTTT	CASSMGYDQPQHF
TRBD2	TRBJ2-1	-	TRBV5-1	TGCGCCAGCAGCGCACGACTAGCGGGGACATCCTACAATGAGCAGTTCTTC	CASSARLAGTSYNEQFF
TRBD1	TRBJ2-7	-	TRBV5-1	TGCGCCAGCAGCTCCACCGGGACAGGGACCTACGAGCAGTACTTC	CASSSTGTGTYEQYF
-	TRBJ2-7	-	TRBV29-1	TGCAGCTTGGGGTTCAGGAATGAGCAGTACTTC	CSLGFRNEQYF
-	TRBJ2-4	-	TRBV11-1	TGTGCCAGCAGTTACTTCCCCCTAGAATTCAGAGGATTAGCCAAAAACATTCAGTACTTC	CASSYFPLEFRGLAKNIQYF
TRBD2	TRBJ2-3	-	TRBV9	TGTGCCAGCAGCGTGGTGGCTAGCGGGGGGTCGTATACGCAGTATTTT	CASSVVASGGSYTQYF
-	TRBJ1-6	-	TRBV7-2	TGTGCCAGCAGAGAAGGACAGTCATATAATTCACCCCTCCACTTT	CASREGQSYNSPLHF
-	TRBJ1-6	few	TRBV11-2	TGTGCCAGCAGCTTAGGAGTTACAGGTGGTTCACCCCTCCACTTT	CASSLGVTGGSPLHF
-	TRBJ1-4	-	TRBV6-2/TRBV6-3	TGTGCCAGCAGCGCCGGGACTACAACTAATGAAAAACTGTTTTTT	CASSAGTTTNEKLFF
-	TRBJ1-1	-	TRBV4-1	TGCGCCAGCAGCCACGAGCTAGGCAGACTTTACACTGAAGCTTTCTTT	CASSHELGRLYTEAFF
-	TRBJ2-3	-	TRBV3-1	TGTGCCAGCAGCCAACTAAGGTACCCCACAGATACGCAGTATTTT	CASSQLRYPTDTQYF
-	TRBJ2-7	-	TRBV20-1	TGCAGTGCTAGGGGCAAGACCTACGAGCAGTACTTC	CSARGKTYEQYF
TRBD1	TRBJ1-2	-	TRBV14	TGTGCCAGCAGCCGGCTAACCCGGACAGGGATTAACTATGGCTACACCTTC	CASSRLTRTGINYGYTF
-	TRBJ2-4	-	TRBV27	TGTGCCAGCAGTCGCATGATCGAAAACATTCAGTACTTC	CASSRMIENIQYF
TRBD1	TRBJ1-1	-	TRBV12-3/TRBV12-4	TGTGCCAGCGGACCCGGGACAGGGGTTTTCACTGAAGCTTTCTTT	CASGPGTGVFTEAFF
TRBD1	TRBJ2-5	few	TRBV5-5	TGTGCCAGCAGCTTCCGATATTGGACAGGGGCAAAGGAGACCCAGTACTTC	CASSFRYWTGAKETQYF
-	TRBJ2-1	many	TRBV28	TGTGCCAGCAGTTTGATTAGAAACAATGAGCAGTTCTTC	CASSLIRNNEQFF
-	TRBJ2-1	many	TRBV7-2	TGTGCCAGCAGTCAGAGCGGTAACTCCTACAATGAGCAGTTCTTC	CASSQSGNSYNEQFF
TRBD2	TRBJ2-7	-	TRBV2	TGTGCCAGCAGTGAAATAATGGGACTAGCGGGAATCGGGCAGTACTTC	CASSEIMGLAGIGQYF
-	TRBJ1-2	few	TRBV6-2/TRBV6-3	TGTGCCAGCAGTTACTCGAGGAGGACGGATGGCTACACCTTC	CASSYSRRTDGYTF
-	TRBJ1-6	-	TRBV12-3/TRBV12-4	TGTGCCAGCAGGCAGGAGACCTATAATTCACCCCTCCACTTT	CASRQETYNSPLHF
-	TRBJ1-2	-	TRBV5-5	TGTGCCAGCAGCTTTGGCAGGGAGTATGGCTACACCTTC	CASSFGREYGYTF
-	TRBJ2-1	few	TRBV21-1	TGTGCCAGCAGCAAAGTGGGGGATAGCTCCTACAATGAGCAGTTCTTC	CASSKVGDSSYNEQFF
-	TRBJ2-3	once	TRBV28	TGTGCCAGCAGCCGAACCCCCCCCGGGATCCGGAGGGATACGCAGTATTTT	CASSRTPPGIRRDTQYF
TRBD2	TRBJ2-3	-	TRBV27	TGTGCCAGCAGGAGGGCCATTGGCGGGAGGAACACAGATACGCAGTATTTT	CASRRAIGGRNTDTQYF
-	TRBJ1-4	few	TRBV20-1	TGCAGTGCTAGAGAGGGGGTAGAAGAAAAACTGTTTTTT	CSAREGVEEKLFF
-	TRBJ1-6	few	TRBV6-6	TGTGCCAGCAGTAGAGGACAGCCGAGCTCCTATAATTCACCCCTCCACTTT	CASSRGQPSSYNSPLHF
-	TRBJ2-1	few	TRBV20-1	TGCAGTGCTCCACTGCATGAGCAGTTCTTC	CSAPLHEQFF
-	TRBJ2-3	-	TRBV4-2	TGTGCCAGCAGCCTGAGGATTAGCAGATCGAGCACAGATACGCAGTATTTT	CASSLRISRSSTDTQYF
TRBD1	TRBJ1-5	few	TRBV6-6	TGTGCCAGCAGTTACCGTCAGGGGGATCAGCCCCAGCATTTT	CASSYRQGDQPQHF
-	TRBJ1-4	many	TRBV5-1	TGCGCCAGCAGCTTGTCCGCCGGAACTAATGAAAAACTGTTTTTT	CASSLSAGTNEKLFF
-	TRBJ2-2	-	TRBV18	TGTGCCAGCTCACCGACTACCTCGAACACCGGGGAGCTGTTTTTT	CASSPTTSNTGELFF
-	TRBJ1-5	many	TRBV2	TGTGCCAGCAGTGGGGGTCAGCCCCAGCATTTT	CASSGGQPQHF
TRBD2	TRBJ2-5	-	TRBV3-1	TGTGCCAGCAGCCCCGAATACACAGGACTAGCGGGGGAGACCCAGTACTTC	CASSPEYTGLAGETQYF
TRBD2	TRBJ2-7	-	TRBV9	TGTGCCAGCAGCCTCAGTTCTAGCGGGGGGGTCGATGAGCAGTACTTC	CASSLSSSGGVDEQYF